Included here is one T cell receptor beta chain sequence, with context. Those enrolled in Seattle joined during active infection and were followed longitudinally afterward. As handled by the study authors: The authors estimated nucleated cell counts from reference gene primer amplification. Sequenced by immunoSEQ multiplex PCR; TCRdb stores in-frame clones only, minus some. Clonal size and the V and J genes are those of that table, whereas D and trimming came from the DNA. The sample lists around 160,000 clones, more than 75% occurring once. This entry is derived from a study of blood T cell repertoires in COVID-19. Study-wide context: Nucleic acid was either cDNA or gDNA, and it came from T cells, B-cell-depleted T cells, or PBMCs.

Germline-derived CDR1 and CDR2 are SGHRS and YFSETQ. Trimming cost V 7 bases and J 4 bases, with 14 bases left between them. The CDR3 totals 14 residues. The specimen sequenced was peripheral blood. The chain recombines TRBV5-1 with TRBJ2-2; perhaps TRBD1 as D (5 bases). This clonotype was sampled from a woman in her seventies with COVID-19, enrolled during active disease. This CDR3 is CASSTTDRTGELFF. The CDR3, as DNA: TGCGCCAGCTCCACGACAGATCGCACCGGGGAGCTGTTTTTT.